Listed below are T cell receptor beta chains from one sample, sequenced in a study of T-cell reconstitution after alpha-beta-depleted transplantation in children. TCRdb re-called the PCR reads with MiXCR, one entry per CDR3 protein. The data hold some 500,000 distinct CDR3 sequences, with around 20% observed a single time. The sample in question was PBMCs from the stem cell graft donor, obtained from the stem cell graft. Receptors were obtained from a human donor who donated a stem cell graft to a child with acute lymphoblastic leukemia. Both conserved end residues are part of each CDR3. Fields, in order: V gene, D gene, CDR3 protein. The D gene is left open where the match is weak.

v_gene: TRBV7-9
d_gene: .
CDR3aa: CASSPTVPSNTGELFF

v_gene: TRBV12-3/TRBV12-4
d_gene: .
CDR3aa: CASSLVPNLYNEQFF

v_gene: TRBV4-2
d_gene: .
CDR3aa: CASSQDSGIYNEQFF

v_gene: TRBV11-1
d_gene: .
CDR3aa: CASTQLSRGAANTGELFF

v_gene: TRBV27
d_gene: .
CDR3aa: CASSLTGPAYQETQYF

v_gene: TRBV6-1
d_gene: TRBD1
CDR3aa: CASSVQGARVEQYF

v_gene: TRBV12-3/TRBV12-4
d_gene: .
CDR3aa: CASARDVGYEQYF

v_gene: TRBV5-6
d_gene: .
CDR3aa: CASSLWTEVYEQYF

v_gene: TRBV27
d_gene: .
CDR3aa: CASIDSMNTEAFF

v_gene: TRBV4-2
d_gene: .
CDR3aa: CASSQVPDTGELFF

v_gene: TRBV6-2/TRBV6-3
d_gene: .
CDR3aa: CASSLLDRNYGYTF

v_gene: TRBV29-1
d_gene: .
CDR3aa: CSVAGLNNYEQYF

v_gene: TRBV29-1
d_gene: TRBD1
CDR3aa: CSVENRDRAYNEQFF

v_gene: TRBV4-1
d_gene: TRBD1
CDR3aa: CASGGRRPGTGTYEQYF

v_gene: TRBV13
d_gene: .
CDR3aa: CASSSDTSSYNEQFF

v_gene: TRBV7-8
d_gene: .
CDR3aa: CASSSILNTEAFF

v_gene: TRBV5-1
d_gene: .
CDR3aa: CASGPIGIGPYEQYF

v_gene: TRBV5-1
d_gene: TRBD2
CDR3aa: CASSSLLAGTGETQYF

v_gene: TRBV12-3/TRBV12-4
d_gene: .
CDR3aa: CASSLGGSTNIQYF

v_gene: TRBV24-1
d_gene: TRBD1
CDR3aa: CATSDLTGQGRETQYF

v_gene: TRBV5-1
d_gene: .
CDR3aa: CASSLTGDGSQYF

v_gene: TRBV2
d_gene: .
CDR3aa: CATRTGSGTEAFF

v_gene: TRBV4-1
d_gene: TRBD2
CDR3aa: CASSHIAGTTDTQYF

v_gene: TRBV7-7
d_gene: TRBD1
CDR3aa: CASNLGGQRGNTIYF

v_gene: TRBV20-1
d_gene: .
CDR3aa: CSARDYKGPEQFF

v_gene: TRBV6-6
d_gene: .
CDR3aa: CASSYDLTYEQYF

v_gene: TRBV20-1
d_gene: TRBD1
CDR3aa: CSADRGPGNQPQHF

v_gene: TRBV7-9
d_gene: .
CDR3aa: CASSSPGISTDTQYF

v_gene: TRBV20-1
d_gene: .
CDR3aa: CSARVSSKQVIHRVSEKLFF

v_gene: TRBV29-1
d_gene: TRBD2
CDR3aa: CSGQRESYNEQFF

v_gene: TRBV7-9
d_gene: TRBD1
CDR3aa: CASSEDRALSEQYF

v_gene: TRBV9
d_gene: .
CDR3aa: CASSVAGNSGNTIYF

v_gene: TRBV7-9
d_gene: TRBD1
CDR3aa: CASSLWTTGGVGGELFF

v_gene: TRBV18
d_gene: TRBD1
CDR3aa: CASSPGRGPPDEAGNTIYF

v_gene: TRBV20-1
d_gene: .
CDR3aa: CSARSGDLEQFF

v_gene: TRBV5-1
d_gene: .
CDR3aa: CASSLEPDSYEQYF

v_gene: TRBV20-1
d_gene: .
CDR3aa: CALPGAMNTEAFF

v_gene: TRBV4-1
d_gene: .
CDR3aa: CASSQGYRGSPYNEQFF

v_gene: TRBV5-1
d_gene: .
CDR3aa: CASSLSRLHGYTF